Only one count was recorded for the clone carrying this TCR beta chain. The final CDR3 position lacks the conserved phenylalanine or tryptophan, pointing to a likely read error. The DNA is left out, because the CDR3 cannot be placed on it with certainty; the CDR3 is given as TCRdb lists it. The germline CDR1 and CDR2 sequences are DFQATT and SNEGSKA (reference sequence). The CDR3 has 8 residues if both end residues are counted. In the source study's methods: Estimated nucleated cell counts came from reference gene primer amplification. Some clones are missing from TCRdb's copy, which holds only in-frame ones; the method was immunoSEQ multiplex PCR. V, J and clone size derive from that table, while D and trimming were established from the DNA sequence. The sample includes hundreds of thousands of clones, 90% seen only once; the top ten take under 1.1%. This sample is drawn from a study of blood T cell repertoires in COVID-19. Study overall: Material from acute and convalescent COVID-19 was sourced from the United States, Italy and Spain. T cells, B-cell-depleted T cells, or PBMCs provided the cDNA or gDNA that served as material.

The receptor was isolated from a woman aged 40-49 years with COVID-19, enrolled during active disease. This rearrangement joins TRBV20-1 to TRBJ1-1; the DNA was not used to check the table's D call, TRBD1. Sequences were obtained from peripheral blood. The CDR3 sequence: CSARDGHS.